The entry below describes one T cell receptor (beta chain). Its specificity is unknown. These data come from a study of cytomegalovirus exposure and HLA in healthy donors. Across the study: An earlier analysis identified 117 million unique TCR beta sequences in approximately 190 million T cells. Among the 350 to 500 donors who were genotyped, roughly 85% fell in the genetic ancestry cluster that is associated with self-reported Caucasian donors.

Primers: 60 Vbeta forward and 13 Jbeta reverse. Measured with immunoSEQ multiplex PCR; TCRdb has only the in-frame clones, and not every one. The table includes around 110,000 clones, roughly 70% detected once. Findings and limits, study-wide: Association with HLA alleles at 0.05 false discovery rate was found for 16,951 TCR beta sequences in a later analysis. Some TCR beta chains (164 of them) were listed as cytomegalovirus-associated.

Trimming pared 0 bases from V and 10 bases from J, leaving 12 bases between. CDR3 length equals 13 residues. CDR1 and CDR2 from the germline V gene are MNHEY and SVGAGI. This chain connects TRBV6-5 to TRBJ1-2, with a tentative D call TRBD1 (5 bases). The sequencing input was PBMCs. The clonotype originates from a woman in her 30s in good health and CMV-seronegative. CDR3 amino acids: CASSYSRTLDYTF. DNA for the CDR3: TGTGCCAGCAGTTACTCGAGGACACTCGACTACACCTTC.